These 6 T cell receptor beta chains share one sample of origin, sequenced in a study of T cell responses to AZD1222 COVID-19 vaccine. Profiled with immunoSEQ multiplex PCR; TCRdb holds only in-frame clones, not every one. The data contain about 140,000 clones, roughly 92% of them singletons. The source material was peripheral blood, sampled on day 0 of AZD1222 vaccination. The receptors were sampled from an adult in good health.

CDR3 bases: TGTGCCAGCAGTCAGACAGGGGAGGGGGCTAATGAAAAACTGTTTTTT. Its protein is CASSQTGEGANEKLFF. The chain carries TRBV6-6 and TRBJ1-4, with 8 bases fitting TRBD1. CDR1 is MNHNY and CDR2 is SVGAGI in the germline V gene (reference sequence). With 5 bases clipped from V and 3 bases from J, the junction kept 8 bases outside the gene matches. The CDR3 loop spans 16 amino acids.

This clone has just one count. The chain is built from TRBV6-5 and TRBJ1-1; no clear D. The V end was cut by 2 bases, the J end by 8 bases, with 9 bases between. The CDR3 is 12 amino acids. Germline values: CDR1 MNHEY, CDR2 SVGAGI. The CDR3 here is CASSYRPGEAFF. CDR3 bases: TGTGCCAGCAGTTACCGTCCGGGGGAAGCTTTCTTT.

This chain uses TRBV4-2 with TRBJ2-1, with 8 bases aligning to TRBD2. This CDR3 has 15 residues. Trimming took 1 base from V and 4 from J; bases not matched to a gene: 3. Germline-derived CDR1 and CDR2 are LGHNA and YNFKEQ. This chain's CDR3 is CASSQAEREYNEQFF. CDR3 DNA: TGTGCCAGCAGCCAAGCAGAGCGGGAGTACAATGAGCAGTTCTTC.

This chain links TRBV19 with TRBJ2-4, with 9 bases matching TRBD1. With V trimmed by 9 bases and J by 5 bases, 17 bases remained unmatched. CDR3 size: 17 residues. Germline CDR1 is LNHDA and CDR2 is SQIVND (reference sequence). In DNA, the CDR3 is TGTGCCAGCCAGGGGGGACAGGGCTTCGGTTTTGAAAACATTCAGTACTTC. This sequence encodes CASQGGQGFGFENIQYF.

This chain connects TRBV28 to TRBJ1-2; TRBD1 is a possible D gene (6 bases). V was clipped by 10 bases and J by 3 bases, with 18 bases between them. The CDR3 loop spans 14 amino acids. From germline, CDR1 is MDHEN and CDR2 SYDVKM. The CDR3 loop is CAIQASHRDYGYTF. The CDR3 DNA reads as TGTGCCATCCAAGCTAGTCACAGGGACTATGGCTACACCTTC.

CDR3 sequence reads: CASSLGFRSSEVMNTEAFF. The CDR3 DNA follows: TGTGCCAGCAGCTTAGGTTTCAGGTCGTCGGAGGTAATGAACACTGAAGCTTTCTTT. The V call is TRBV11-2, the J call TRBJ1-1; D is unclear. V was clipped by 1 base and J by 0 bases, with 21 bases between them. Germline CDR1 and CDR2: SGHAT and FQNNGV. This CDR3 has 19 amino acids.